This T cell receptor beta chain was identified during a study of shared clonotypes between healthy human individuals. The study's findings and limits: Shared clonotypes: about 5% naive CD4, 3% to 3.5% naive CD8, 2% to 2.5% memory CD4, 0.4% to 0.5% memory CD8.

Germline lookup yields CDR1 KGHSH and CDR2 LQKENI. With 2 bases removed from V and 4 bases from J, the gap between germline ends came to 17 bases. The length of the CDR3 is 16 residues. Clones were sequenced by immunoSEQ multiplex PCR, and TCRdb holds only the in-frame ones, with some missing. The table records about 1.9 million clones, around 93% of them present only once. As defined, naive CD8 cells were CD45RO-negative and positively selected for CCR7, with terminally differentiated effector memory CD45RA+ cells excluded. Within Nashville, Tennessee resided all donors, each a Caucasian adult. Concerning this clone: Antigen unknown.

Input material: naive CD8+ T cells from PBMCs. This sequence was found in a man in his late teens or twenties in good health. Some clones in this sample may be carry-over from other donors' samples. V is TRBV18 and J is TRBJ1-2; no clear D. CDR3 in amino acids: CASSPSVNSVPYGYTF. The CDR3 nucleotides read TGTGCCAGCTCACCATCGGTCAACTCAGTCCCCTATGGCTACACCTTC.